These 18 T cell receptor beta chains were sequenced from one sample in a study of blood T cell repertoires in COVID-19. Generated by immunoSEQ multiplex PCR, the TCRdb table keeps only in-frame clones and is missing some. Among some 300,000 clones, roughly 89% were seen once, and the ten largest hold 1.5% to 2%. Sample: PBMCs or T cells enriched from blood (not recorded which). These receptors all come from a woman aged 40 to 50 who had recovered from COVID-19.

The chain joins TRBV24-1 to TRBJ1-1; 9 bases match TRBD1. The V segment lost 3 bases and the J segment 11 bases; nucleotides outside the gene matches: 6. The V gene's germline CDR1 is KGHDR and CDR2 SFDVKD. This CDR3 has 13 residues. The CDR3 here is CATSDGTGFLAFF. The CDR3 nucleotides are TGTGCCACCAGTGATGGGACAGGGTTTCTGGCTTTCTTT.

This clone showed up just once. In DNA, the CDR3 is TGTGCCAGCAGAGGGGATTCCTACGAGCAGTACTTC. Amino acid sequence: CASRGDSYEQYF. The V gene is TRBV12-3 or TRBV12-4, the J gene TRBJ2-7; D is possibly TRBD1 (5 bases). This CDR3 has 12 residues. The V and J ends lost 6 bases and 1 base respectively, with 7 bases between them.

The chain is built from TRBV19 and TRBJ1-2, with 8 bases identical to TRBD1. CDR3 length: 15 residues. V was clipped by 7 bases and J by 0 bases; unmatched bases: 7. The germline V gene encodes CDR1 LNHDA and CDR2 SQIVND (reference sequence). DNA for the CDR3: TGTGCCAGTAAATTCCAGGGGGCAGCTAACTATGGCTACACCTTC. This encodes CASKFQGAANYGYTF. Full variable domain (remainder filled in from reference TRBV19 and TRBJ1-2): DGGITQSPKYLFRKEGQNVTLSCEQNLNHDAMYWYRQDPGQGLRLIYYSQIVNDFQKGDIAEGYSVSREKKESFPLTVTSAQKNPTAFYLCASKFQGAANYGYTFGSGTRLTVV.

This chain connects TRBV6-6 to TRBJ1-1, with D perhaps TRBD1 (5 bases). Germline CDR1 reads MNHNY; CDR2 reads SVGAGI (reference sequence). The CDR3 runs to 13 residues. The V and J ends lost 6 bases and 6 bases respectively, with 14 bases between them. The CDR3 loop is CASRPRVQAEAFF. The DNA for the CDR3 is TGTGCCAGCAGACCCAGGGTTCAAGCTGAAGCTTTCTTT.

In DNA form, the CDR3 reads TGTGCCAGCAGTGCTTATTCAGGGCCCCAGCATTTT. Its translation is CASSAYSGPQHF. The rearrangement links TRBV2 to TRBJ1-5; D unresolved. Trimming took off 4 bases at V and 9 bases at J, with 10 bases between the two ends. There are 12 residues in the CDR3. Germline values: CDR1 SNHLY, CDR2 FYNNEI. The variable domain in full, with the rest retrieved from reference TRBV2 and TRBJ1-5, is EPEVTQTPSHQVTQMGQEVILRCVPISNHLYFYWYRQILGQKVEFLVSFYNNEISEKSEIFDDQFSVERPDGSNFTLKIRSTKLEDSAMYFCASSAYSGPQHFGDGTRLSIL.

V and J are TRBV19 and TRBJ1-5; D not certain. The V and J ends lost 3 bases and 3 bases respectively, with 9 bases between them. CDR1 LNHDA and CDR2 SQIVND come from the germline V gene (reference sequence). The CDR3 is 14 amino acids. As DNA, the CDR3 is TGTGCCAGTAGTATTAGCCCCCTCAATCAGCCCCAGCATTTT. This translates into CASSISPLNQPQHF.

In nucleotides, the CDR3 is TGTGCCTGGAGCGTGAGGGCGACCGGAAACACCATATATTTT. This sequence encodes CAWSVRATGNTIYF. The chain recombines TRBV30 with TRBJ1-3; D gene ambiguous. Germline-derived CDR1 and CDR2 are GTSNPN and SVGIG (reference sequence). The CDR3 extends over 14 amino acids. V was cut by 3 bases and J by 4 bases, with 13 bases left in between.

The gene calls are TRBV5-1 and TRBJ2-7; 13 nucleotides agree with TRBD2. J lost 5 bases, V lost 0 bases, and 5 bases had no gene match. Germline V gene data show CDR1 as SGHRS and CDR2 as YFSETQ. This CDR3 has 16 residues. The CDR3: CASSLGTSGSSNEQYF. CDR3 nucleotides: TGCGCCAGCAGCTTGGGGACTAGCGGGAGTTCCAACGAGCAGTACTTC.

This chain uses TRBV3-1 (or the pseudogene TRBV3-2) with TRBJ1-1, with 7 bases identical to TRBD1. The CDR3 extends over 15 amino acids. Trimming at V came to 1 base and at J to 1 base, leaving 3 bases not matched to a gene. Germline V gene lookup returns CDR1 LGHDT and CDR2 YNNKEL (reference sequence). The CDR3, as DNA: TGTGCCAGCAGCCAAGGGCGACAGGGGAACACTGAAGCTTTCTTT. Protein: CASSQGRQGNTEAFF.

This clone has just one count. V is TRBV5-5 and J is TRBJ1-5, with 7 bases matching TRBD1. Trimming took 4 bases from V and 4 from J; bases not matched to a gene: 5. This CDR3 comprises 14 residues. CDR1 SGHKS and CDR2 YYEKEE come from the germline V gene (reference sequence). The CDR3 reads CASSLRDSNQPQHF. CDR3 sequence (DNA): TGTGCCAGCAGCCTACGGGACAGTAATCAGCCCCAGCATTTT.

The chain couples TRBV27 to TRBJ1-3; 7 bases map to TRBD1. The CDR3 runs to 16 residues. Germline assignment: CDR1 MNHEY and CDR2 SMNVEV (reference sequence). Unmatched junction bases numbered 7, after V lost 5 bases and J lost 0 bases. The CDR3 coding sequence is TGTGCCAGCAGTCCAACAGGGGTCACCTCTGGAAACACCATATATTTT. This gives the protein CASSPTGVTSGNTIYF.

This clone showed up just once. The chain combines TRBV11-3 with TRBJ2-1; D is perhaps TRBD1 (6 bases). Per the germline V gene, CDR1 is SGHNT and CDR2 is YENEEA. CDR3 length: 14 residues. V shed 5 bases and J shed 3 bases, with 11 bases lying between them. As DNA, the CDR3 is TGTGCCAGCAGCCCCGGGACAAACTACAATGAGCAGTTCTTC. It specifies CASSPGTNYNEQFF.

The rearrangement links TRBV19 to TRBJ1-2; TRBD1 aligns across 7 bases. The length of the CDR3 is 15 residues. V was clipped by 7 bases and J by 3 bases; unmatched bases: 11. Germline values: CDR1 LNHDA, CDR2 SQIVND (reference sequence). The CDR3 here is CASTPRRGADYGYTF. The DNA of the CDR3 is TGTGCCAGTACCCCACGCAGGGGGGCGGACTATGGCTACACCTTC. Full variable domain (outside the CDR3, taken from reference TRBV19 and TRBJ1-2): DGGITQSPKYLFRKEGQNVTLSCEQNLNHDAMYWYRQDPGQGLRLIYYSQIVNDFQKGDIAEGYSVSREKKESFPLTVTSAQKNPTAFYLCASTPRRGADYGYTFGSGTRLTVV.

This chain uses TRBV7-2 with TRBJ1-6; 9 bases are a match to TRBD1. Germline trimming cut 5 bases from V and 10 bases from J; bases unmatched to any gene: 9. The germline V gene encodes CDR1 SGHTA and CDR2 FQGNSA. CDR3 length: 15 amino acids. CDR3 loop: CASSLSGTGLSPLHF. CDR3 nucleotide sequence: TGTGCCAGCAGCCTAAGTGGGACAGGGTTGTCACCCCTCCACTTT.

The V gene is TRBV7-2, the J gene TRBJ2-1; 14 bases line up with TRBD2. V lost 3 bases and J lost 6; bases outside the gene matches: 7. This CDR3 region has 17 residues. Germline V gene data show CDR1 as SGHTA and CDR2 as FQGNSA. CDR3 loop: CASSFGGLAGVGNEQFF. CDR3 coding DNA: TGTGCCAGCAGCTTTGGGGGACTAGCGGGAGTTGGCAATGAGCAGTTCTTC.

This clone was seen just once. The V gene is TRBV7-9, the J gene TRBJ1-4; TRBD1 might be the D (6 bases). Germline-derived CDR1 and CDR2 are SEHNR and FQNEAQ (reference sequence). With 3 bases removed from V and 8 bases from J, the gap between germline ends came to 16 bases. The CDR3 is 15 amino acids. The CDR3, as DNA: TGTGCCAGCAGCTTTACAGGGATTAGGGAAGAAAAACTGTTTTTT. Its protein is CASSFTGIREEKLFF.

The chain uses TRBV5-1 and TRBJ1-6; no firm D call. The CDR3 is 15 amino acids. Trimming removed 0 bases at V and 7 bases at J, with 11 bases between. CDR1 is SGHRS, CDR2 YFSETQ, per germline. CDR3 sequence reads: CASSLAGVGNSPLHF. The DNA of the CDR3 is TGCGCCAGCAGCTTGGCCGGGGTAGGGAATTCACCCCTCCACTTT.

The chain links TRBV5-1 to TRBJ1-2; D may be TRBD1 (5 bases). Trimming removed 1 base from V and 8 bases from J, with 15 bases in between. Germline V CDR1 and CDR2: SGHRS, YFSETQ. The CDR3 runs 14 residues. CDR3 DNA: TGCGCCAGCAGCTTGCGGGGTCCGGGGGACGGCTACACCTTC. Residues: CASSLRGPGDGYTF.